This TCR beta chain was documented in a study of CD8 T cells in Susac syndrome. Study background: At the time of blood draw, patients with Susac syndrome were therapy-naive, receiving corticosteroids, or receiving intravenous immunoglobulin alone.

The CDR3 spans 12 residues. Germline V lookup: CDR1 SNHLY, CDR2 FYNNEI. V dropped 6 bases and J dropped 4; count of bases not matched to a gene: 0. Study-wide results and limits: The study admitted that it had a relatively small number of individuals in its TCR sequencing and HLA analysis.

Reverse transcription of roughly 0.5 to 1 ug RNA was carried out with random hexamers. An immunoSEQ multiplex PCR generated amplified TCR beta CDR3 products spanning 54 Vbeta and 13 Jbeta. TCRdb reprocessed the immunoSEQ multiplex PCR reads with MiXCR, giving one entry per CDR3 protein. This sample has about 190,000 distinct CDR3 sequences, with approximately 96% found just once. Peripheral blood CD8+ and CD4+ T cells were profiled by TCR beta sequencing. For this clonotype: Its matching antigen is unknown.

The TCR sequence derives from a human donor with Susac syndrome. V and J are TRBV2 and TRBJ2-5; TRBD1 matches 9 bases. The sequenced sample was CD4+ T cells from PBMCs. The CDR3, as DNA: TGTGCCAGCAGGGACAGGGGAGAGACCCAGTACTTC. This encodes CASRDRGETQYF.